The 21 T cell receptor beta chains below were found in one sample sequenced in a study of T cell responses to AZD1222 COVID-19 vaccine. Assay: immunoSEQ multiplex PCR; the TCRdb copy retains only in-frame clones and omits some. The table lists 77,000 or so clones, roughly 87% of them singletons. The material sequenced was peripheral blood, taken 28 days after the second AZD1222 dose. These TCRs come from an adult who received the AZD1222 COVID-19 vaccine.

This chain connects TRBV7-2 to TRBJ2-5; TRBD2 aligns across 15 bases. There are 18 residues in the CDR3. The ends lost 5 bases at V and 2 bases at J; junction bases unmatched: 9. The germline V gene has CDR1 SGHTA and CDR2 FQGNSA. This CDR3 is CASSRPGTSGGNQETQYF. CDR3 DNA: TGTGCCAGCAGCCGGCCCGGGACTAGCGGGGGGAATCAAGAGACCCAGTACTTC. Full variable domain (missing parts from reference TRBV7-2 and TRBJ2-5): GAGVSQSPSNKVTEKGKDVELRCDPISGHTALYWYRQSLGQGLEFLIYFQGNSAPDKSGLPSDRFSAERTGGSVSTLTIQRTQQEDSAVYLCASSRPGTSGGNQETQYFGPGTRLLVL.

The gene calls are TRBV2 and TRBJ1-5, with TRBD1 matching over 7 bases. Germline trimming cut 4 bases from V and 7 bases from J; bases unmatched to any gene: 7. This CDR3 region has 14 residues. CDR1 is SNHLY, CDR2 FYNNEI, per germline. The chain's CDR3 is CASSGAGGRQPQHF. CDR3 coding DNA: TGTGCCAGCAGTGGTGCAGGGGGTCGGCAGCCCCAGCATTTT.

The DNA of the CDR3 is TGTGCCAGCACCGAACTGACGACTAGCGGTATTCAGTACTTC. It encodes CASTELTTSGIQYF. The rearrangement uses TRBV2 and TRBJ2-4; 9 nucleotides agree with TRBD2. V was clipped by 7 bases and J by 10 bases; unmatched bases: 11. The CDR3 has 14 amino acids. Germline assignment: CDR1 SNHLY and CDR2 FYNNEI.

The chain recombines TRBV4-1 with TRBJ1-2; D call uncertain. The V and J ends lost 1 base and 7 bases respectively, with 4 bases between them. CDR1 is MGHRA and CDR2 is YSYEKL in the germline V gene. The CDR3 is made up of 11 amino acids. This CDR3 reads CASSQGAGYTF. The CDR3 DNA is TGCGCCAGCAGCCAAGGGGCTGGCTACACCTTC.

CDR3 sequence (DNA): TGTGCCAGTAGTATCATGGGACAGGTATATAGCAATCAGCCCCAGCATTTT. Amino acids: CASSIMGQVYSNQPQHF. The chain recombines TRBV19 with TRBJ1-5, with 8 bases identical to TRBD1. This CDR3 has 17 residues. Trimming at V came to 3 bases and at J to 0 bases, leaving 7 bases not matched to a gene. The germline CDR1 and CDR2 sequences are LNHDA and SQIVND (reference sequence).

This chain links TRBV10-1 with TRBJ2-3; 13 nucleotides match TRBD2. CDR3 length: 16 residues. Losses at the gene ends were 6 bases for V and 1 base for J; bases not matched to a gene: 4. The germline V gene has CDR1 WNHNN and CDR2 SYGVQD (reference sequence). In DNA, the CDR3 is TGCGCCAGCAGCGCCGGGACTAGCGGGGGCACAGATACGCAGTATTTT. Translation: CASSAGTSGGTDTQYF.

V gene TRBV6-5 combines with J gene TRBJ1-1; 7 nucleotides agree with TRBD1. The germline CDR1 and CDR2 sequences are MNHEY and SVGAGI. The CDR3 length is 13 residues. Unmatched junction bases numbered 6, after V lost 6 bases and J lost 5 bases. The DNA for the CDR3 is TGTGCCAGCAGGCCAGGGGGATGGACTGAAGCTTTCTTT. Its translation: CASRPGGWTEAFF.

This sequence joins TRBV28 and TRBJ2-7, with 10 bases aligning to TRBD2. CDR3 length: 14 residues. CDR1 is MDHEN, CDR2 SYDVKM, per germline. J lost 4 bases, V lost 3 bases, and 3 bases had no gene match. The CDR3 loop reads CASSLTSGQYEQYF. The DNA for the CDR3 is TGTGCCAGCAGTTTGACTAGCGGGCAGTACGAGCAGTACTTC. Using reference TRBV28 and TRBJ2-7 for the parts outside the CDR3, the full variable domain is DVKVTQSSRYLVKRTGEKVFLECVQDMDHENMFWYRQDPGLGLRLIYFSYDVKMKEKGDIPEGYSVSREKKERFSLILESASTNQTSMYLCASSLTSGQYEQYFGPGTRLTVT.

J is TRBJ2-1 and V is TRBV5-1; TRBD2 matches 11 bases. With V trimmed by 1 base and J by 8 bases, 20 bases remained unmatched. The CDR3 length is 20 residues. The germline V gene encodes CDR1 SGHRS and CDR2 YFSETQ. The CDR3 coding sequence is TGCGCCAGCAGCTTGTTTGGTCCTAGCGGGGGGCAACGTCGTGGGGATGAGCAGTTCTTC. Its translation: CASSLFGPSGGQRRGDEQFF. The full variable domain, with the rest looked up from reference TRBV5-1 and TRBJ2-1, is KAGVTQTPRYLIKTRGQQVTLSCSPISGHRSVSWYQQTPGQGLQFLFEYFSETQRNKGNFPGRFSGRQFSNSRSEMNVSTLELGDSALYLCASSLFGPSGGQRRGDEQFFGPGTRLTVL.

This chain links TRBV28 with TRBJ1-5, with TRBD1 matching 8 bases. V lost 8 bases and J lost 0; bases outside the gene matches: 12. CDR1 and CDR2 (germline): MDHEN, SYDVKM. This CDR3 is built from 17 residues. The CDR3 region is CASDETGDYHSNQPQHF. CDR3 DNA sequence: TGTGCCAGCGACGAGACAGGGGATTATCATAGCAATCAGCCCCAGCATTTT.

The chain has TRBV6-2 or TRBV6-3 and TRBJ1-2; TRBD1 agrees at 8 bases. Germline V gives CDR1 MNHEY, CDR2 SVGEGT. The junction had 6 bases not matched to a gene; V was cut back by 5 bases and J by 4 bases. This CDR3 has 14 residues. The CDR3 bases are TGTGCCAGCAGTACTCGGACAGGGCCCTATGGCTACACCTTC. It is translated as CASSTRTGPYGYTF.

Here the CDR3 reads CASSRDRDQETQYF. For the CDR3, the DNA is TGTGCCAGCAGCCGTGACAGGGATCAAGAGACCCAGTACTTC. The V gene is TRBV7-3, the J gene TRBJ2-5, with TRBD1 matching over 7 bases. Losses at the gene ends were 5 bases for V and 2 bases for J; bases not matched to a gene: 5. Germline V gene lookup returns CDR1 SGHTA and CDR2 FQGTGA. This CDR3 region has 14 residues.

The rearrangement joins TRBV6-1 to TRBJ1-4; D ambiguous. With 1 base removed from V and 5 bases from J, the gap between germline ends came to 26 bases. Germline CDR1 MNHNS, CDR2 SASEGT. The CDR3 covers 20 residues. DNA for the CDR3: TGTGCCAGCAGTGAAGTTTTTAGAAGACGGATACTTCTTACCAATGAAAAACTGTTTTTT. Its protein is CASSEVFRRRILLTNEKLFF.

This rearrangement joins TRBV27 to TRBJ2-1; TRBD2 is a possible D gene (6 bases). V gave up 5 bases and J gave up 6 bases, with 14 bases separating them. Germline CDR1 reads MNHEY; CDR2 reads SMNVEV (reference sequence). This CDR3 region has 14 residues. As DNA, the CDR3 is TGTGCCAGCAGTGTCGGGTTGGAGGGCAATGAGCAGTTCTTC. Protein: CASSVGLEGNEQFF.

The rearrangement joins TRBV10-3 to TRBJ1-1, with unresolved D. The CDR3 length is 15 residues. Trimming removed 0 bases at V and 0 bases at J, with 8 bases between. Looked up from germline, CDR1 is ENHRY and CDR2 is SYGVKD. CDR3 DNA: TGTGCCATCAGTGAGTCGGGCGGGATGAACACTGAAGCTTTCTTT. Translated, it gives CAISESGGMNTEAFF.

This clone appeared a few times. V and J are TRBV4-3 and TRBJ2-7; 7 bases match TRBD1. The CDR3 runs 16 residues. J was trimmed by 5 bases and V by 0 bases; bases with no gene match: 10. Germline CDR1 and CDR2: LGHNA and YSLEER. The CDR3 is CASSQEEQGPLNEQYF. The DNA of the CDR3 is TGCGCCAGCAGCCAAGAGGAACAGGGGCCTCTCAACGAGCAGTACTTC.

This clone was counted once. V gene TRBV7-2 combines with J gene TRBJ2-2; perhaps TRBD2 as D (5 bases). The CDR3 is 15 amino acids. The germline V gene has CDR1 SGHTA and CDR2 FQGNSA. The V end was cut by 1 base, the J end by 6 bases, with 12 bases between. In DNA, the CDR3 is TGTGCCAGCAGCTTAGAGGGAGCTTTTTCCGGGGAGCTGTTTTTT. Translating gives CASSLEGAFSGELFF.

The chain couples TRBV12-5 to TRBJ1-5; TRBD1 matches at 7 bases. The junction had 8 bases not matched to a gene; V was cut back by 7 bases and J by 2 bases. The CDR3 is made up of 15 amino acids. Looked up from germline, CDR1 is LGHNT and CDR2 is FRNRAP. In DNA, the CDR3 is TGTGCTAGTGCCGACAGGGACGGGCGCAATCAGCCCCAGCATTTT. Translation gives CASADRDGRNQPQHF. The full variable domain, completed using reference TRBV12-5 and TRBJ1-5, is DARVTQTPRHKVTEMGQEVTMRCQPILGHNTVFWYRQTMMQGLELLAYFRNRAPLDDSGMPKDRFSAEMPDATLATLKIQPSEPRDSAVYFCASADRDGRNQPQHFGDGTRLSIL.

The genes are TRBV7-9 and TRBJ2-7, with no clear D. CDR1 is SEHNR, CDR2 FQNEAQ, per germline (reference sequence). Trimming left V 5 bases short and J 3 bases short, with 8 bases between. The CDR3 consists of 12 residues. This CDR3 is CASSPASYEQYF. CDR3 nucleotide sequence: TGTGCCAGCAGCCCGGCCAGCTACGAGCAGTACTTC.

The chain uses TRBV6-1 and TRBJ1-3; 7 bases map to TRBD1. The germline gives CDR1 MNHNS, CDR2 SASEGT. J was trimmed by 0 bases and V by 4 bases; bases with no gene match: 6. This CDR3 has 16 residues. The CDR3 loop is CASSGQGMSSGNTIYF. The CDR3 DNA follows: TGTGCCAGCAGTGGACAGGGTATGAGCTCTGGAAACACCATATATTTT.

The V and J genes are TRBV9 and TRBJ2-5; the D is unclear. The CDR3 extends over 13 amino acids. Germline V gives CDR1 SGDLS, CDR2 YYNGEE. V was trimmed by 0 bases and J by 3 bases, leaving 6 bases between them. The CDR3 spells CASSVGAEETQYF. The DNA for the CDR3 is TGTGCCAGCAGCGTAGGGGCGGAAGAGACCCAGTACTTC.